The next 20 T cell receptor beta chains were all read from a single sample in a study of human T cells and chemical hapten exposure. TCRdb re-derived calls from the RACE reads in MiXCR, one entry per CDR3 protein. Of about 81,000 distinct CDR3 sequences detected, roughly 10% appear once; the ten largest clones hold about 2.3%. Indicated time point: patch test 2, 6 weeks after DPC sensitization. The treatment was: therapeutic diphenylcyclopropenone sensitization with weekly scalp DPC. Sequenced material: whole blood, taken in connection with sensitization to the hapten diphenylcyclopropenone (DPC). These receptors were taken from a woman in her 30s with alopecia areata. Some clones in this sample may be carry-over from other donors' samples.

This clonotype has ten or more counts. The chain recombines TRBV5-1 with TRBJ1-1; perhaps TRBD1 as D (5 bases). CDR3 length equals 17 residues. V gave up 5 bases and J gave up 3 bases, with 23 bases separating them. Looked up from germline, CDR1 is SGHRS and CDR2 is YFSETQ. In DNA form, the CDR3 reads TGCGCCAGCAGATCAGGACTTCACAGGTCCTCGGACACTGAAGCTTTCTTT. Protein product: CASRSGLHRSSDTEAFF. The full variable domain, its missing parts supplied by reference TRBV5-1 and TRBJ1-1, is KAGVTQTPRYLIKTRGQQVTLSCSPISGHRSVSWYQQTPGQGLQFLFEYFSETQRNKGNFPGRFSGRQFSNSRSEMNVSTLELGDSALYLCASRSGLHRSSDTEAFFGQGTRLTVV.

This clonotype was seen many times. The V call is TRBV12-3 or TRBV12-4, the J call TRBJ2-2; 8 nucleotides match TRBD1. The V and J ends lost 3 bases and 1 base, in that order; junction bases with no gene match: 7. The CDR3 length is 17 residues. For the CDR3, the DNA is TGTGCCAGCAGTTTGTGGCAGGGGGCCTGGAACACCGGGGAGCTGTTTTTT. This codes for CASSLWQGAWNTGELFF.

This clonotype was counted many times. CDR3 residues: CASSPPVGREGSYNEQFF. Here the CDR3 DNA reads TGTGCCAGCTCACCACCAGTGGGACGGGAGGGCTCCTACAATGAGCAGTTCTTC. The rearrangement joins TRBV18 to TRBJ2-1; 8 bases map to TRBD2. The germline CDR1 and CDR2 sequences are KGHSH and LQKENI. This CDR3 region has 18 residues. Unmatched junction bases numbered 7, after V lost 0 bases and J lost 0 bases. Full variable domain (remainder filled in from reference TRBV18 and TRBJ2-1): NAGVMQNPRHLVRRRGQEARLRCSPMKGHSHVYWYRQLPEEGLKFMVYLQKENIIDESGMPKERFSAEFPKEGPSILRIQQVVRGDSAAYFCASSPPVGREGSYNEQFFGPGTRLTVL.

This clonotype was detected many times. The rearrangement uses TRBV19 and TRBJ1-4; D remains ambiguous. The V end was cut by 6 bases, the J end by 5 bases, with 16 bases between. In germline, CDR1 is LNHDA, CDR2 SQIVND (reference sequence). This CDR3 is 15 amino acids long. The CDR3 loop reads CASSDAWQANEKLFF. The CDR3 coding sequence is TGTGCCAGTAGCGACGCGTGGCAGGCGAATGAAAAACTGTTTTTT.

CDR3 coding DNA: TGTGCCAGCAGCTTAATTCGGCGGGGGCGAGGAGAAGGCGGAAACACCATATATTTT. It codes for CASSLIRRGRGEGGNTIYF. V is TRBV7-2 and J is TRBJ1-3; tentative D call: TRBD1 (6 bases). Germline loops: CDR1 SGHTA, CDR2 FQGNSA. This CDR3 is built from 19 residues. Between the trimmed V and J ends, which lost 2 bases and 4 bases, there was a span of 24 bases.

This clonotype was counted ten times or more. This chain links TRBV29-1 with TRBJ1-1; D might be TRBD1 (5 bases). The germline CDR1 and CDR2 sequences are SQVTM and ANQGSEA. Trimming shortened V by 0 bases and J by 1 base, and 9 bases separated the two germline ends. CDR3 length equals 14 residues. The CDR3 sequence: CSVEDDTGNTEAFF. The CDR3 DNA reads as TGCAGCGTTGAAGATGACACAGGGAACACTGAAGCTTTCTTT.

The V call is TRBV14, the J call TRBJ1-3; no definite D call. V lost 6 bases to trimming and J lost 0 bases, with 12 bases between them. CDR1 SGHDN and CDR2 FVKESK come from the germline V gene. The CDR3 length is 15 residues. The CDR3 nucleotides read TGTGCCAGCAGTCCCCGGACTTTCTCTGGAAACACCATATATTTT. It specifies CASSPRTFSGNTIYF.

Many counts were recorded for this clonotype. The V gene is TRBV3-1, the J gene TRBJ2-3; D not certain. Germline CDR1 is LGHDT and CDR2 is YNNKEL (reference sequence). CDR3 length equals 11 residues. Trimming took 1 base from V and 9 from J, leaving 5 bases between them. The CDR3 region has the DNA TGTGCCAGCAGCCAAGGGTCAACGCAGTATTTT. It codes for CASSQGSTQYF.

The chain carries TRBV29-1 and TRBJ1-1, with D unresolved. This CDR3 has 10 residues. Trimming pared 5 bases from V and 7 bases from J, leaving 8 bases between. Germline lookup yields CDR1 SQVTM and CDR2 ANQGSEA. The CDR3 bases are TGCAGCGTTTATGAAGGTGAAGCTTTCTTT. This translates into CSVYEGEAFF.

In the case of this clonotype: A much more abundant neighbour one base away suggests this may be a read error. It is likely a read error, because the conserved phenylalanine at the end of the CDR3 is missing. The genes are TRBV9 and TRBJ2-1, with D maybe TRBD1 (6 bases). This CDR3 is built from 14 residues. V lost 4 bases, J lost 7 bases, and 15 bases lay in between. Germline V gene sequence: CDR1 SGDLS, CDR2 YYNGEE. The CDR3 loop is CASSPQQGWNEQFL. The CDR3 region has the DNA TGTGCCAGCAGCCCACAACAGGGTTGGAATGAGCAGTTCCTC.

This clonotype was counted many times. The DNA of the CDR3 is TGCAGCGTTGAAAGGCCGGAAGGCTACACCTTC. It translates to CSVERPEGYTF. The chain carries TRBV29-1 and TRBJ1-2; no clear D gene. The CDR3 is 11 amino acids. The germline CDR1 and CDR2 sequences are SQVTM and ANQGSEA. V was pared by 2 bases and J by 8 bases, with 9 bases between.

This clonotype has a count of ten or more. The chain uses TRBV2 and TRBJ1-1, with TRBD1 matching over 7 bases. CDR3 length: 13 residues. Germline V gives CDR1 SNHLY, CDR2 FYNNEI. The V and J ends lost 6 bases and 10 bases, in that order; junction bases with no gene match: 11. DNA for the CDR3: TGTGCCAGCAGCCTTCCAGGGGGACGGGGAGCTTTCTTT. It specifies CASSLPGGRGAFF. The full variable domain, in which reference TRBV2 and TRBJ1-1 provide the parts outside the CDR3, is EPEVTQTPSHQVTQMGQEVILRCVPISNHLYFYWYRQILGQKVEFLVSFYNNEISEKSEIFDDQFSVERPDGSNFTLKIRSTKLEDSAMYFCASSLPGGRGAFFGQGTRLTVV.

V gene TRBV5-1 combines with J gene TRBJ1-5; D is undetermined. Germline V gene lookup returns CDR1 SGHRS and CDR2 YFSETQ. This CDR3 contains 13 residues. Trimming removed 0 bases at V and 7 bases at J, with 8 bases between. The DNA for the CDR3 is TGCGCCAGCAGCTTGGAGCCCGGCCAGCCCCAGCATTTT. Its translation: CASSLEPGQPQHF.

V usage is TRBV18 and J usage is TRBJ1-1; D remains ambiguous. V was pared by 6 bases and J by 1 base, with 18 bases between. Germline V CDR1 and CDR2: KGHSH, LQKENI. The CDR3 totals 16 residues. In nucleotides, the CDR3 is TGTGCCAGCTCCCGAACTTCGCTGGTCCAGAACACTGAAGCTTTCTTT. It yields the protein CASSRTSLVQNTEAFF. Full variable domain (missing parts from reference TRBV18 and TRBJ1-1): NAGVMQNPRHLVRRRGQEARLRCSPMKGHSHVYWYRQLPEEGLKFMVYLQKENIIDESGMPKERFSAEFPKEGPSILRIQQVVRGDSAAYFCASSRTSLVQNTEAFFGQGTRLTVV.

The chain couples TRBV11-2 to TRBJ1-2; D is perhaps TRBD1 (5 bases). Germline assignment: CDR1 SGHAT and CDR2 FQNNGV. Trimming shortened V by 1 base and J by 5 bases, and 11 bases separated the two germline ends. The CDR3 sequence is 14 residues long. In DNA form, the CDR3 reads TGTGCCAGCAGCTTAGCAGGCGAGGGGTATGGCTACACCTTC. Protein sequence: CASSLAGEGYGYTF.

This clonotype was detected many times. The chain employs TRBV29-1 and TRBJ2-1, with a weak D call TRBD1 (6 bases). V dropped 0 bases and J dropped 8 bases, with 8 bases sitting between them. This CDR3 comprises 12 residues. Germline V gives CDR1 SQVTM, CDR2 ANQGSEA. The DNA of the CDR3 is TGCAGCGTTGAAGATACAGGGTATGAGCAGTTCTTC. This translates into CSVEDTGYEQFF.

In this sample, this clonotype turned up a few times. This chain joins TRBV28 and TRBJ1-5; tentatively, D is TRBD1 (5 bases). The CDR3 sequence is 17 residues long. The V gene's germline CDR1 is MDHEN and CDR2 SYDVKM. V dropped 6 bases and J dropped 1 base, with 19 bases sitting between them. CDR3 sequence: CASRGGSGGSSNQPQHF. As DNA, the CDR3 is TGTGCCAGCAGGGGGGGGAGTGGAGGTTCAAGCAATCAGCCCCAGCATTTT.

This clonotype was recorded many times. The V gene is TRBV19, the J gene TRBJ1-5; 7 bases are a match to TRBD1. CDR3 length equals 17 residues. J lost 2 bases, V lost 6 bases, and 13 bases had no gene match. Germline V CDR1 and CDR2: LNHDA, SQIVND (reference sequence). The CDR3 nucleotides read TGTGCCAGTAGCGAATGGCAGGGGGACCCCCGCAATCAGCCCCAGCATTTT. This sequence encodes CASSEWQGDPRNQPQHF.

This clonotype occurred many times. This chain joins TRBV7-8 and TRBJ2-5; 9 bases align to TRBD2. The germline gives CDR1 SGHVS, CDR2 FQNEAQ. The CDR3 length is 18 residues. The trim removed 5 bases at V and 4 bases at J, leaving 17 bases unmatched. This CDR3 is CASSHRRVAGGPGETQYF. The CDR3 DNA follows: TGTGCCAGCAGCCACCGTCGCGTGGCGGGGGGGCCAGGAGAGACCCAGTACTTC.

Ten or more counts support this clonotype. The rearrangement joins TRBV29-1 to TRBJ1-1, with D unresolved. The CDR3 consists of 12 residues. CDR1 and CDR2 (germline): SQVTM, ANQGSEA. Trimming stripped 5 bases from V and 1 base from J, with 8 bases between. DNA for the CDR3: TGCAGCGTTAAGCTTGGGAACACTGAAGCTTTCTTT. This sequence encodes CSVKLGNTEAFF.